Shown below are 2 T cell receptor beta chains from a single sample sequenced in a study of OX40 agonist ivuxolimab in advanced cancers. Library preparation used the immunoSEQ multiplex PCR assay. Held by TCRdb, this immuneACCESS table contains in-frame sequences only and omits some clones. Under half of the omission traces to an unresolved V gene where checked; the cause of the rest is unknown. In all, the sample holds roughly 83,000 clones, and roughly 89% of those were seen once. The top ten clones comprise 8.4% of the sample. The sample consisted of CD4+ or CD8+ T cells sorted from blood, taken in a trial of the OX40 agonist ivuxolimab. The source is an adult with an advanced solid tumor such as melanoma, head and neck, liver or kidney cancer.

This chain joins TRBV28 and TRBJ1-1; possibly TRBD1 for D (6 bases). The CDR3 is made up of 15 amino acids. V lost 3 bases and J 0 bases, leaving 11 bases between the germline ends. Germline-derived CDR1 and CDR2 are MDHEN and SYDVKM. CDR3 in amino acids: CASSLSGTLNTEAFF. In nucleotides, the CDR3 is TGTGCCAGCAGTTTGTCAGGGACATTGAACACTGAAGCTTTCTTT.

Here the CDR3 DNA reads TGTGCCAGCAGCCAAACAGGGGTTGAGCAGTTCTTC. Amino acid sequence: CASSQTGVEQFF. The rearrangement joins TRBV14 to TRBJ2-1; TRBD1 agrees at 7 bases. The length of the CDR3 is 12 residues. Germline V CDR1 and CDR2: SGHDN, FVKESK. Trimming took 2 bases from V and 9 from J; bases not matched to a gene: 1.